The 3 T cell receptor beta chains given below trace back to one sample, sequenced in a study of type 1 regulatory T cells. TCRdb reprocessed the reads via MiXCR and lists one record per CDR3 protein. This sample yields about 2,400 distinct CDR3 sequences, of which more than 5.5% are seen a single time; 2% to 2.5% belongs to the top ten. The sequencing sample was made of CD4+ T cells, either the whole sample or a sorted fraction (not recorded which). The source of these receptors is a human donor in good health.

Of note for this clonotype: A read error may explain this, as a much larger clone is one base away. The chain combines TRBV29-1 with TRBJ2-7, with 7 bases fitting TRBD1. CDR1 and CDR2 (germline): SQVTM, ANQGSEA. V dropped 8 bases and J dropped 2; count of bases not matched to a gene: 12. The CDR3 has 14 amino acids. The CDR3 sequence: CSIVWDRRPYEQYF. CDR3 nucleotides: TGCAGCATTGTATGGGACAGAAGACCCTACGAGCAGTACTTC.

Sample share makes this clonotype medium-sized. This chain uses TRBV20-1 with TRBJ2-5, with 9 nucleotides matching TRBD2. This CDR3 is 14 amino acids long. V gave up 3 bases and J gave up 5 bases; unmatched junction bases: 7. CDR1 is DFQATT, CDR2 SNEGSKA, per germline (reference sequence). The CDR3 coding sequence is TGCAGTGCTAGGCGGGGACTAGCCCTGGAGACCCAGTACTTC. This encodes CSARRGLALETQYF.

By proportion, this clonotype is medium-sized. This sequence joins TRBV28 and TRBJ1-6, with D perhaps TRBD1 (5 bases). The CDR3 runs to 14 residues. Germline V CDR1 and CDR2: MDHEN, SYDVKM. V was trimmed by 4 bases and J by 7 bases, leaving 11 bases between them. The CDR3 reads CASSSGAWNSPLHF. In DNA, the CDR3 is TGTGCCAGCAGTTCCGGGGCTTGGAATTCACCCCTCCACTTT.